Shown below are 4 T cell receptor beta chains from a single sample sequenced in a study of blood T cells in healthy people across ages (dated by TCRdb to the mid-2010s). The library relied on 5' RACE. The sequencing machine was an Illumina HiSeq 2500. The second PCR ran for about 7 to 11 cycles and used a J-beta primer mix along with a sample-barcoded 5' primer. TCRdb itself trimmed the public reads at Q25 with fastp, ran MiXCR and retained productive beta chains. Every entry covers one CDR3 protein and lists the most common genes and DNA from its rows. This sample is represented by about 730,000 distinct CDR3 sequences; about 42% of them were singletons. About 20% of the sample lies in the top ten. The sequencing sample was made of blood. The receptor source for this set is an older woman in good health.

CDR3 residues: CASSQGGLDYNEQFF. The DNA for the CDR3 is TGCGCCAGCAGCCAAGGTGGGCTAGATTACAATGAGCAGTTCTTC. The chain has TRBV4-3 and TRBJ2-1; D remains unclear. CDR3 size: 15 residues. Germline V gene sequence: CDR1 LGHNA, CDR2 YSLEER. The V and J ends lost 1 base and 4 bases respectively, with 11 bases between them.

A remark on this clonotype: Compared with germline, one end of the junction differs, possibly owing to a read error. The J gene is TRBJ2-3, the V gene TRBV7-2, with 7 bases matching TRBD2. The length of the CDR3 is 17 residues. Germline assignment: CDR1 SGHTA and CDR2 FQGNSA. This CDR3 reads CASSLAPASGRTNTQYF. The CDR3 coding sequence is TGTGCCAGCAGCTTAGCCCCCGCTAGCGGTCGCACAAATACGCAGTATTTT.

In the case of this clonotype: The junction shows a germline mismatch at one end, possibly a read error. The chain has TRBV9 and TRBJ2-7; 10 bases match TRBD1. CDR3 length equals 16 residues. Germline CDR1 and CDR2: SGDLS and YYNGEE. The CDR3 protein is CTSSKGTGAEYNEQYF. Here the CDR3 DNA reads TGTACCAGCAGCAAGGGGACAGGGGCCGAATACAATGAGCAGTACTTC.

This chain's CDR3 is CSAREAGARPQHF. CDR3 bases: TGCAGTGCTAGAGAGGCAGGTGCTCGGCCCCAGCATTTT. The V gene is TRBV20-1, the J gene TRBJ1-5; no clear D gene. Trimming left V 0 bases short and J 9 bases short, with 12 bases between. CDR3 length: 13 residues. Germline V CDR1 and CDR2: DFQATT, SNEGSKA (reference sequence).